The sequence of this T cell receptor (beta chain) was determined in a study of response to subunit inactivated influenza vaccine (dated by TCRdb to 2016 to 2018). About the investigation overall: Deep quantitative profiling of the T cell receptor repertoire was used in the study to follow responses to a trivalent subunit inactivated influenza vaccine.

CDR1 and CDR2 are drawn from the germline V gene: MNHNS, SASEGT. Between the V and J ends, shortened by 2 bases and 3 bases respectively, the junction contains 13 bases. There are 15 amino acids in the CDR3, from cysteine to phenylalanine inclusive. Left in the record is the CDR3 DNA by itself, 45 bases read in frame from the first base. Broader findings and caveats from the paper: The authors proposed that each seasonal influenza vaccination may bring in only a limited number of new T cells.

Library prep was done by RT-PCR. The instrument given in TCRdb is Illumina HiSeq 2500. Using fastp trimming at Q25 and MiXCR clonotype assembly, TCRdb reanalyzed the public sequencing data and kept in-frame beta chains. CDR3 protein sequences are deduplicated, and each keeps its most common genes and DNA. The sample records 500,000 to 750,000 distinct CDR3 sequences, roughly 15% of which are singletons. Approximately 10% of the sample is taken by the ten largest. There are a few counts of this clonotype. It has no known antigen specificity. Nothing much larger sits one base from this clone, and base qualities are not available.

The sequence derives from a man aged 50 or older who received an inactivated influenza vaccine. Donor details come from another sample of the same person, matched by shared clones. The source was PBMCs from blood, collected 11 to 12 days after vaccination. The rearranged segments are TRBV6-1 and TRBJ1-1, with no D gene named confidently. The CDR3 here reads CASSEYRVGDTEAFF. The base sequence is TGTGCCAGCAGTGAATATCGGGTGGGCGACACTGAAGCTTTCTTT.